This T cell receptor (beta chain) emerged from a study of vaccination effects on CD4 cells after COVID-19. Study details: Participants completed two doses of the BNT162b2 or mRNA-1273 vaccine. Study-level points and caveats: Long after vaccination, the clones induced by infection and by vaccine shrank markedly in size.

After expansion with viral peptide pools in the ViraFEST assay, antigen-specific CD4+ T cells were sequenced. The culture ran for about 10 days, and then CD4+ T cells were isolated. Negative nucleocapsid antibody tests before and after vaccination confirmed no previous SARS-CoV-2 infection. On both days 3 and 7, half of the culture medium was replaced with IL-2 medium. Some clones are missing from TCRdb's copy, which holds only in-frame ones; the method was immunoSEQ multiplex PCR. The table includes about 48,000 clones, more than 75% detected once. Germline V gene lookup returns CDR1 KGHDR and CDR2 SFDVKD. This CDR3 comprises 14 residues. V lost 6 bases and J lost 3, with 10 bases in between. Details on this clone: Its target is not known.

The source material was CD4+ T cells from PBMCs cultured with HCoV-OC43 spike peptides, sampled before COVID-19 vaccination. The subset here: HCoV-OC43 spike overlapping peptide pool stimulation. The source of this sequence is a human donor who received a COVID-19 vaccine. V and J are TRBV24-1 and TRBJ1-4; D is unclear. CDR3 protein: CATSSRNSNEKLFF. CDR3 DNA sequence: TGTGCCACCAGTTCAAGGAACTCTAATGAAAAACTGTTTTTT.